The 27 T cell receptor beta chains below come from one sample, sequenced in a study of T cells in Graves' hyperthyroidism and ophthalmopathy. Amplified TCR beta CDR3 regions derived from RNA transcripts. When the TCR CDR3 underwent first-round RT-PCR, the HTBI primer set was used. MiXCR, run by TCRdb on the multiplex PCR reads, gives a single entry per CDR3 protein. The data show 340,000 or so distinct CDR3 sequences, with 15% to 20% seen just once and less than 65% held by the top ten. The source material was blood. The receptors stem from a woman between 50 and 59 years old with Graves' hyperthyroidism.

The CDR3 protein is CAISEMGTLTRRPSGANVLTF. CDR3 DNA: TGTGCCATCAGTGAGATGGGGACTTTGACCCGCCGACCGTCTGGGGCCAACGTCCTGACTTTC. The chain couples TRBV10-3 to TRBJ2-6; possibly TRBD2 for D (6 bases). This CDR3 has 21 residues. The V end was cut by 2 bases, the J end by 1 base, with 24 bases between. Germline CDR1 ENHRY, CDR2 SYGVKD.

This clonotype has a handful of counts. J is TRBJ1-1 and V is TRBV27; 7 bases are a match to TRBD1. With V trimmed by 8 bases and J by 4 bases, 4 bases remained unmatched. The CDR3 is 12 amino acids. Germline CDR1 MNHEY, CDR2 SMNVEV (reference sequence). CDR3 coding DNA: TGTGCCAGCCACGCAGGGGGCACTGAAGCTTTCTTT. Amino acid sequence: CASHAGGTEAFF.

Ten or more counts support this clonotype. The CDR3 sequence is CASSLYGQHSGNTIYF. CDR3 DNA sequence: TGTGCCAGCAGTTTGTATGGACAGCACTCTGGAAACACCATATATTTT. The V call is TRBV28, the J call TRBJ1-3; possibly TRBD1 for D (6 bases). The ends were cut back, 3 bases at V and 0 bases at J, with 12 bases in the middle. Germline assignment: CDR1 MDHEN and CDR2 SYDVKM. This CDR3 region has 16 residues.

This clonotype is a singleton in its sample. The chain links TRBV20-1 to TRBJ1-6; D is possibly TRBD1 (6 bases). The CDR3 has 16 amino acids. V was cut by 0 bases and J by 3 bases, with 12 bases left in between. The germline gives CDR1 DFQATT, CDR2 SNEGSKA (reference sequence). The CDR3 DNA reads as TGCAGTGCTAGAGAGGTGGACAGACACTATAATTCACCCCTCCACTTT. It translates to CSAREVDRHYNSPLHF.

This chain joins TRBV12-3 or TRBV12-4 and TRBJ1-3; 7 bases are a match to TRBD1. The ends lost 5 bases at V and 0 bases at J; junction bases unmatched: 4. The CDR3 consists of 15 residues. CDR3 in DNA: TGTGCCAGCAGTAGGACAGGCGACTCTGGAAACACCATATATTTT. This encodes CASSRTGDSGNTIYF.

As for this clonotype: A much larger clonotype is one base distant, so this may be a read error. The CDR3 here is CASSLGLAGSYGQYF. CDR3 sequence (DNA): TGTGCCAGCAGTTTGGGACTAGCGGGATCCTACGGGCAGTACTTC. The gene calls are TRBV28 and TRBJ2-7; 13 bases map to TRBD2. The CDR3 totals 15 residues. In germline, CDR1 is MDHEN, CDR2 SYDVKM. Based on the CDR3 plus reference TRBV28 and TRBJ2-7, the full variable domain is DVKVTQSSRYLVKRTGEKVFLECVQDMDHENMFWYRQDPGLGLRLIYFSYDVKMKEKGDIPEGYSVSREKKERFSLILESASTNQTSMYLCASSLGLAGSYGQYFGPGTRLTVT.

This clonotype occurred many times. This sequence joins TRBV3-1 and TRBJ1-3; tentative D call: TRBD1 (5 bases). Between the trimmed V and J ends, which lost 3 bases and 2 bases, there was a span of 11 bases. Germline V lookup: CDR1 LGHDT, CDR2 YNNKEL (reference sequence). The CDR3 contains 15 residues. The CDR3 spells CASSHRGAPGNTIYF. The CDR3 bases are TGTGCCAGCAGCCACCGAGGGGCCCCTGGAAACACCATATATTTT.

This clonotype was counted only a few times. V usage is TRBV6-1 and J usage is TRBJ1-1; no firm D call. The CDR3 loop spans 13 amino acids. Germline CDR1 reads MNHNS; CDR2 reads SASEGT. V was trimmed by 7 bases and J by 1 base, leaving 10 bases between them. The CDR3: CASIRTPNTEAFF. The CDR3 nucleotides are TGTGCCAGCATCAGGACTCCGAACACTGAAGCTTTCTTT.

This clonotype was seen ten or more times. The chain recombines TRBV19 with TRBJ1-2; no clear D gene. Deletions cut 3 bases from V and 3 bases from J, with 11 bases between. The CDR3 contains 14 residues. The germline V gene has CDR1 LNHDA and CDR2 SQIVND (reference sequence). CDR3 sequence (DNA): TGTGCCAGTAGTATGTCGGAAAAATACTATGGCTACACCTTC. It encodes CASSMSEKYYGYTF.

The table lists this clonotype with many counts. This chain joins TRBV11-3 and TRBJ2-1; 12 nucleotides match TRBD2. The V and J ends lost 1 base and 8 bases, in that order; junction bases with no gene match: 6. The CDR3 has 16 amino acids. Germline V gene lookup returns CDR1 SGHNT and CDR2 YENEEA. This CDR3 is CASSLGLAGGQYEQFF. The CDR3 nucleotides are TGTGCCAGCAGCTTAGGTCTAGCGGGAGGGCAGTATGAGCAGTTCTTC.

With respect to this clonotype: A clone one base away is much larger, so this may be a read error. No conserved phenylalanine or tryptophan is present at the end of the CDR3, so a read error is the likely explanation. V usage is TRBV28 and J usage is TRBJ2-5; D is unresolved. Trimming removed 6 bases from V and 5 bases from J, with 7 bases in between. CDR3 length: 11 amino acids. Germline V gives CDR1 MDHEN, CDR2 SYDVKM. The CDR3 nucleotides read TGTGCCAGCAGCCCAAGGGAGACCCAGTACCTC. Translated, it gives CASSPRETQYL.

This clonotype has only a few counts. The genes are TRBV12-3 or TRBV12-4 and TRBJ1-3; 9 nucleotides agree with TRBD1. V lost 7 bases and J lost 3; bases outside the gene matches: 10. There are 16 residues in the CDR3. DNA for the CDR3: TGTGCCAGCATGGGGTTACAGGGGGCTAGTGGAAACACCATATATTTT. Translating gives CASMGLQGASGNTIYF.

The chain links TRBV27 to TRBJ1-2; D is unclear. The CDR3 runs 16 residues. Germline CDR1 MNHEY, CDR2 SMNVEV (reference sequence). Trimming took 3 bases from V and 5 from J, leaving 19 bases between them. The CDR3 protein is CASSFFPGREGYGYTF. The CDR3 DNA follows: TGTGCCAGCAGTTTCTTCCCGGGCCGGGAAGGATATGGCTACACCTTC.

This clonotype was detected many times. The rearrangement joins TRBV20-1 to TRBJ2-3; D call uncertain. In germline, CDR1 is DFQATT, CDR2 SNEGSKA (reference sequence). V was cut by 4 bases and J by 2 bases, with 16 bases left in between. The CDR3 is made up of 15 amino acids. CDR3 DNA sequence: TGCAGTGCTAACGGCCATGCAGGTTCCACAGATACGCAGTATTTT. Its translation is CSANGHAGSTDTQYF.

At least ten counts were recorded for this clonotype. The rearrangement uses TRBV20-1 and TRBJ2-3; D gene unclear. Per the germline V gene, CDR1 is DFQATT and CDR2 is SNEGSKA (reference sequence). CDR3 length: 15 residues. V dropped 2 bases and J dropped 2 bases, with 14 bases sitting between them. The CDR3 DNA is TGCAGTGCTAGACCCCCTGGGTACGCCACAGATACGCAGTATTTT. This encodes CSARPPGYATDTQYF.

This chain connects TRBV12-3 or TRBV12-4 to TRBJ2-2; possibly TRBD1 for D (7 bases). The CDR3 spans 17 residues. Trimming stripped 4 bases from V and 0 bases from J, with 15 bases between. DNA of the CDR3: TGTGCCAGCAGTTCCGACAGGGACTTTGCGAACACCGGGGAGCTGTTTTTT. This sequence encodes CASSSDRDFANTGELFF.

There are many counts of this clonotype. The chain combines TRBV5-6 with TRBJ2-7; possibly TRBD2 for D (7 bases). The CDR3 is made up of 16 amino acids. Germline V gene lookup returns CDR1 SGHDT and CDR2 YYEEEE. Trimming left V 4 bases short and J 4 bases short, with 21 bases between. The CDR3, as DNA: TGTGCCAGCAGCCGGGGCCGGGGGGCGAACCCTTACGAGCAGTACTTC. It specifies CASSRGRGANPYEQYF.

CDR3 sequence: CAWRADLFEAFF. The CDR3 nucleotides read TGTGCCTGGAGGGCGGATTTGTTTGAAGCTTTCTTT. The rearrangement links TRBV30 to TRBJ1-1; D is unresolved. The CDR3 is 12 amino acids. The V gene's germline CDR1 is GTSNPN and CDR2 SVGIG (reference sequence). The ends were cut back, 3 bases at V and 7 bases at J, with 12 bases in the middle.

The CDR3 DNA follows: TGTGCCAGCAGCTTGAGACAGTTTGATGAAAAACTGTTTTTT. It translates to CASSLRQFDEKLFF. J is TRBJ1-4 and V is TRBV11-1; tentative D call: TRBD1 (5 bases). The V end lost 3 bases, the J end lost 6 bases, and 11 bases lay between the germline ends. The CDR3 contains 14 residues. CDR1 and CDR2 from the germline V gene are SGHAT and FQDESV (reference sequence).

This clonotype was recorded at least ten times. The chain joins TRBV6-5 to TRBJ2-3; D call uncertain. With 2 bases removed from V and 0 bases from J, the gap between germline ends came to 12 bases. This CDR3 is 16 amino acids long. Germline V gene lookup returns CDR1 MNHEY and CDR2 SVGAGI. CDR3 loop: CASSYGPVTSTDTQYF. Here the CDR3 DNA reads TGTGCCAGCAGTTACGGGCCGGTTACTAGCACAGATACGCAGTATTTT.

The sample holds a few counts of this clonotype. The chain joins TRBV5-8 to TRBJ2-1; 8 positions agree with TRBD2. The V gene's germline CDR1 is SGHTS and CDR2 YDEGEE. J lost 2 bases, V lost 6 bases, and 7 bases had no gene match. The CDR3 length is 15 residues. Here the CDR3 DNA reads TGTGCCAGCACCATAAGCGGGGGAGCCTACAATGAGCAGTTCTTC. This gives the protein CASTISGGAYNEQFF. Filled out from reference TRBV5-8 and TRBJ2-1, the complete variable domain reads EAGVTQSPTHLIKTRGQQATLRCSPISGHTSVYWYQQALGLGLQFLLWYDEGEERNRGNFPPRFSGRQFPNYSSELNVNALELEDSALYLCASTISGGAYNEQFFGPGTRLTVL.

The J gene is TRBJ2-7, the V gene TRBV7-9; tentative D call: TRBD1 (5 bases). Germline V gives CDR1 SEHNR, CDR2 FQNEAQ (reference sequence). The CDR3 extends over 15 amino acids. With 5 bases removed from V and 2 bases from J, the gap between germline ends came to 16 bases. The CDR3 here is CASSAPGQNPYEQYF. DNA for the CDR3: TGTGCCAGCAGCGCCCCCGGACAAAACCCCTACGAGCAGTACTTC.

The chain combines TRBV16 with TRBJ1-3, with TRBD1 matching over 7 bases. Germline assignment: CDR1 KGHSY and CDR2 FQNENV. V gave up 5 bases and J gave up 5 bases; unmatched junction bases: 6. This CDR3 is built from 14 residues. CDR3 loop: CASSDGTVRNTIYF. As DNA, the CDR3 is TGTGCCAGCAGCGATGGGACAGTACGAAACACCATATATTTT.

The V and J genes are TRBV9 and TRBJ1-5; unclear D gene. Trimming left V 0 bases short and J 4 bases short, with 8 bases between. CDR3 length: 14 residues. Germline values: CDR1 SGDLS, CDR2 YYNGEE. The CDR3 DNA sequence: TGTGCCAGCAGCGTAGGGGGTTATAATCAGCCCCAGCATTTT. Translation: CASSVGGYNQPQHF.

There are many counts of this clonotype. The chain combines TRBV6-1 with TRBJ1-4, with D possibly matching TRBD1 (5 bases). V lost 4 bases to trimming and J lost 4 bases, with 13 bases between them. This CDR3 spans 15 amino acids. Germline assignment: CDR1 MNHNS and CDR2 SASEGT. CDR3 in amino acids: CASSATRGGNEKLFF. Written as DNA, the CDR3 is TGTGCCAGCAGTGCCACCCGGGGCGGTAATGAAAAACTGTTTTTT.

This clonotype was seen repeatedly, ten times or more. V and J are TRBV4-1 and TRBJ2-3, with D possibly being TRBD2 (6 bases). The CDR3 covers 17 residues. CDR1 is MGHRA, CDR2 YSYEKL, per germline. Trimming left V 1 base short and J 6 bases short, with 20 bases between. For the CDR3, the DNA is TGCGCCAGCAGCCAAGCCCTCTCGGAGGGCCGGGCGGATACGCAGTATTTT. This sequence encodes CASSQALSEGRADTQYF.

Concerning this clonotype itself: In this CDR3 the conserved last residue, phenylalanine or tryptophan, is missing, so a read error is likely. CDR3 in amino acids: CASSEGYNNPYNEQFL. CDR3 coding DNA: TGTGCCAGCAGTGAGGGCTACAACAACCCTTACAATGAGCAGTTCCTC. The chain joins TRBV6-1 to TRBJ2-1; D remains unclear. CDR3 length equals 16 residues. From germline, CDR1 is MNHNS and CDR2 SASEGT. The ends were cut back, 3 bases at V and 4 bases at J, with 16 bases in the middle.